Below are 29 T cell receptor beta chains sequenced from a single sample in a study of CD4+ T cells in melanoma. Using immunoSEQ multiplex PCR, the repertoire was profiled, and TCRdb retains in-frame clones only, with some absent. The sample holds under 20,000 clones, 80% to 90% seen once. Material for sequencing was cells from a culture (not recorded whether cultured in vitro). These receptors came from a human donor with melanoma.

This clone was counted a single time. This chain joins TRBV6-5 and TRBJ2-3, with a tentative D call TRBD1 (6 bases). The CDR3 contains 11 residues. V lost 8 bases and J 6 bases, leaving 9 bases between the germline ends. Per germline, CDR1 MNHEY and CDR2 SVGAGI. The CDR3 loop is CASRRGDTQYF. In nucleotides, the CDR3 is TGTGCCAGCCGAAGGGGGGATACGCAGTATTTT.

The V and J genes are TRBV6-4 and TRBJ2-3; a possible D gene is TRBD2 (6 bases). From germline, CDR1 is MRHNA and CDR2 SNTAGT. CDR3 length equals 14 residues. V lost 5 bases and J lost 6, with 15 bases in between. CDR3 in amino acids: CASSLSWDSDTQYF. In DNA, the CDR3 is TGTGCCAGCAGTTTGAGTTGGGACTCCGATACGCAGTATTTT.

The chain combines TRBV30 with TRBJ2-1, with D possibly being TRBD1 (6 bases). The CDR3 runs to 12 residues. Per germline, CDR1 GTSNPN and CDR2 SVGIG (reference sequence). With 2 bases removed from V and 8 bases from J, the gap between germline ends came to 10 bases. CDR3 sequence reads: CAWSLQGHEQFF. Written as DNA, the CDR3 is TGTGCCTGGAGTTTACAGGGTCATGAGCAGTTCTTC.

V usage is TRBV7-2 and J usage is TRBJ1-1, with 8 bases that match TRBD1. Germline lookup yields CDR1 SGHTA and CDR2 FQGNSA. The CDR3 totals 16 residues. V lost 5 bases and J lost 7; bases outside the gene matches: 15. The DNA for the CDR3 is TGTGCCAGCAGCCCCTATCTCGGACAGGGAAGCTTTGAAGCTTTCTTT. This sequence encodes CASSPYLGQGSFEAFF.

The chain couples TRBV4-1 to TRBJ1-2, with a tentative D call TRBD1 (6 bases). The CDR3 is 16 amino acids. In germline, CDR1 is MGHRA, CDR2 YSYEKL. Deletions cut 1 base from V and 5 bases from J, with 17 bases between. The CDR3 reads CASSQAGAGSGYGYTF. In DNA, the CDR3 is TGCGCCAGCAGCCAAGCGGGGGCAGGTTCTGGGTATGGCTACACCTTC.

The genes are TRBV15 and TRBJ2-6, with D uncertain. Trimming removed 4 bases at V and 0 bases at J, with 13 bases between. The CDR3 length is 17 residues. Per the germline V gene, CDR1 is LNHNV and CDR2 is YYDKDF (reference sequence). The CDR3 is CATSKSAGNSGANVLTF. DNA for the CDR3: TGTGCCACCAGCAAGTCCGCAGGCAACTCTGGGGCCAACGTCCTGACTTTC. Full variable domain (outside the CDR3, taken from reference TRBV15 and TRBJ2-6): DAMVIQNPRYQVTQFGKPVTLSCSQTLNHNVMYWYQQKSSQAPKLLFHYYDKDFNNEADTPDNFQSRRPNTSFCFLDIRSPGLGDTAMYLCATSKSAGNSGANVLTFGAGSRLTVL.

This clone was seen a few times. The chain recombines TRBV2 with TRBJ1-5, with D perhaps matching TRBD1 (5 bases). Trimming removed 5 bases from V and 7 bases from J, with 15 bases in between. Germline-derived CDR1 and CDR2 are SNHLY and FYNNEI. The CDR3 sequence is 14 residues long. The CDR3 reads CASSRSGWMQPQHF. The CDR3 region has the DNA TGTGCCAGCAGTCGTTCAGGGTGGATGCAGCCCCAGCATTTT.

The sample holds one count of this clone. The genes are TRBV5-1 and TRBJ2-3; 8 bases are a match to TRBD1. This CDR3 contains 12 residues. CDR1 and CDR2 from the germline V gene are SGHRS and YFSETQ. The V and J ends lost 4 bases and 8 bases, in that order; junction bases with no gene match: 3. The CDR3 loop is CASSAGQATQYF. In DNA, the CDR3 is TGCGCCAGCAGCGCGGGACAGGCTACGCAGTATTTT.

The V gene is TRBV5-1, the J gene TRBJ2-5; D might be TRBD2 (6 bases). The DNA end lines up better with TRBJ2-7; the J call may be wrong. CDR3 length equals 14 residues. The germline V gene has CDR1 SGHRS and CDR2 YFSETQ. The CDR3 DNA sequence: TGCGCCAGCAGCTTAGCGGCGGGGACCTACGAGCAGTACTTC. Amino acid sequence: CASSLAAGTYEQYF.

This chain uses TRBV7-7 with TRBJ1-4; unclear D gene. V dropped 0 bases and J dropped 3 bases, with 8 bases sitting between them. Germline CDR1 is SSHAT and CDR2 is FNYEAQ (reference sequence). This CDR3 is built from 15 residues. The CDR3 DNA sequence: TGTGCCAGCAGCTTAGCTGGGTCTGCTAATGAAAAACTGTTTTTT. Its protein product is CASSLAGSANEKLFF.

CDR3 amino acids: CASSVQAQYGYTF. CDR3 DNA sequence: TGTGCCAGCAGTGTACAGGCTCAATATGGCTACACCTTC. The chain combines TRBV2 with TRBJ1-2, with a tentative D call TRBD1 (5 bases). The V and J ends lost 4 bases and 5 bases respectively, with 11 bases between them. The CDR3 consists of 13 residues. Germline assignment: CDR1 SNHLY and CDR2 FYNNEI. The entire variable domain, with the rest obtained from reference TRBV2 and TRBJ1-2, is as follows: EPEVTQTPSHQVTQMGQEVILRCVPISNHLYFYWYRQILGQKVEFLVSFYNNEISEKSEIFDDQFSVERPDGSNFTLKIRSTKLEDSAMYFCASSVQAQYGYTFGSGTRLTVV.

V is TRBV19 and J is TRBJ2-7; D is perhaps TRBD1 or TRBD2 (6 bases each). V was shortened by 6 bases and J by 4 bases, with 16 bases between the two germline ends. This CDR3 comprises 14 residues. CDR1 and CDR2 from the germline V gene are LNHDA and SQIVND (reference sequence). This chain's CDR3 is CASSRQGTQYEQYF. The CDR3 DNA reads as TGTGCCAGTAGCCGCCAGGGGACTCAGTACGAGCAGTACTTC.

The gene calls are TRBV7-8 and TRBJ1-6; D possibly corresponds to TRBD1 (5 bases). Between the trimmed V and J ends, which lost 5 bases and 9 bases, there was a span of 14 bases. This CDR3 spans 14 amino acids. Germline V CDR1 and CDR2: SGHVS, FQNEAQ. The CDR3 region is CASSNTGASSPLHF. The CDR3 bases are TGTGCCAGCAGCAACACCGGGGCAAGTTCACCCCTCCACTTT.

The DNA for the CDR3 is TGTGCCAGCAGTGGACCCGGGGGGCGGGGGAACAAGCGCAATCAGCCCCAGCATTTT. As protein: CASSGPGGRGNKRNQPQHF. The genes are TRBV6-1 and TRBJ1-5, with D possibly matching TRBD1 (6 bases). V was trimmed by 4 bases and J by 2 bases, leaving 24 bases between them. The CDR3 runs to 19 residues. The germline V gene has CDR1 MNHNS and CDR2 SASEGT.

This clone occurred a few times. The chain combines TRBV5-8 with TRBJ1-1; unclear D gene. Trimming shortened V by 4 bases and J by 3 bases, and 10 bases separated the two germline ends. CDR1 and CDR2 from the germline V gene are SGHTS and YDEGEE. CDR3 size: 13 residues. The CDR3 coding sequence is TGTGCCAGCAGCCCCTGGGTCCACACTGAAGCTTTCTTT. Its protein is CASSPWVHTEAFF.

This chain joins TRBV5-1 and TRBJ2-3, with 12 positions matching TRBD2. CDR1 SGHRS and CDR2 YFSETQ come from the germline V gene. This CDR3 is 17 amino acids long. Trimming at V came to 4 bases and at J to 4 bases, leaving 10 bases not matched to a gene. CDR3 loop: CASSPWASGGAADTQYF. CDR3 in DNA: TGCGCCAGCAGCCCCTGGGCTAGCGGGGGGGCCGCAGATACGCAGTATTTT.

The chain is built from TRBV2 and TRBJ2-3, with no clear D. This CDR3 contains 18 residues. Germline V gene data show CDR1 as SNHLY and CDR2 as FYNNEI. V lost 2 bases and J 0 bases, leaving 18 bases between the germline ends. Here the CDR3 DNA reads TGTGCCAGCAGTGAAATGCTGAGACCGCGCCTTAGCACAGATACGCAGTATTTT. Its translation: CASSEMLRPRLSTDTQYF.

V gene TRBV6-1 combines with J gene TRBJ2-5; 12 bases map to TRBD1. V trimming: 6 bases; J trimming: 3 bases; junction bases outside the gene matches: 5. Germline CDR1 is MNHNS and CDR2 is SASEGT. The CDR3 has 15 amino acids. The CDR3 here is CASRVGTGGEETQYF. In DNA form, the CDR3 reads TGTGCCAGCAGGGTCGGGACAGGGGGCGAAGAGACCCAGTACTTC.

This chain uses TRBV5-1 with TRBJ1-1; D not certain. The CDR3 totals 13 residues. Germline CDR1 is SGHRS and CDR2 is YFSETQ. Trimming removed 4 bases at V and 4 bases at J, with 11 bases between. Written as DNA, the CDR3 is TGCGCCAGCAGCCCCGGGAGTGCCACTGAAGCTTTCTTT. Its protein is CASSPGSATEAFF.

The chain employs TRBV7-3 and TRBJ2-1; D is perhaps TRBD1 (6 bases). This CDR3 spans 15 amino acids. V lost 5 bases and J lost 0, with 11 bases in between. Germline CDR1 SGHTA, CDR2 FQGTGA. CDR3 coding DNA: TGTGCCAGCAGCCTACAGGGTAGCTCCTACAATGAGCAGTTCTTC. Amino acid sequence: CASSLQGSSYNEQFF.

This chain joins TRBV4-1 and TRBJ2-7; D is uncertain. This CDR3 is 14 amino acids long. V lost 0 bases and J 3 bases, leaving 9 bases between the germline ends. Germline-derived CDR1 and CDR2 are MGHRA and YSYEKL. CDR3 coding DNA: TGCGCCAGCAGCCAAGAACTACATAGCTACGAGCAGTACTTC. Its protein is CASSQELHSYEQYF.

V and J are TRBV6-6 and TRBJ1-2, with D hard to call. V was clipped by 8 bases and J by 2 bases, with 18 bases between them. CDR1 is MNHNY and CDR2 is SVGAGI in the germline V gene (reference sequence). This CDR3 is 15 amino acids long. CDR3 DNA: TGTGCCAGCCGACCGGAGGTGGGGAGGAACTATGGCTACACCTTC. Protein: CASRPEVGRNYGYTF.

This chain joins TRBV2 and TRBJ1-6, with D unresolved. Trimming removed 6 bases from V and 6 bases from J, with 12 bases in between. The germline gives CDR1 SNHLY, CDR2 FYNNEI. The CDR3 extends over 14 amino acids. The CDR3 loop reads CASRAGPTNSPLHF. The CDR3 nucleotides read TGTGCCAGCAGGGCAGGCCCGACTAATTCACCCCTCCACTTT.

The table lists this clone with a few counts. The CDR3 DNA follows: TGTGCCAGCAGTGAAGGGGGACCGACGAACACCTTC. Amino acid sequence: CASSEGGPTNTF. The rearrangement uses TRBV2 and TRBJ1-2; D may be TRBD1 (5 bases). CDR1 SNHLY and CDR2 FYNNEI come from the germline V gene. V lost 1 base and J lost 12, with 12 bases in between. The CDR3 is made up of 12 amino acids.

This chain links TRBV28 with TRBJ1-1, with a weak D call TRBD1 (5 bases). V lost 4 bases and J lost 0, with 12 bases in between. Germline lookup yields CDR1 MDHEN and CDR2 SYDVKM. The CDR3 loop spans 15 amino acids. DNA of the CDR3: TGTGCCAGCAGTTCCCCGCGGGGGTTGAACACTGAAGCTTTCTTT. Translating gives CASSSPRGLNTEAFF.

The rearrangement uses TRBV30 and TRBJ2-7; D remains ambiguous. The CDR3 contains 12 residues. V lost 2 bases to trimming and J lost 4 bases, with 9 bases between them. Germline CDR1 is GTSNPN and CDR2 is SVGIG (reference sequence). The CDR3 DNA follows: TGTGCCTGGAGTTCGGGTCTTTACGAGCAGTACTTC. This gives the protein CAWSSGLYEQYF.

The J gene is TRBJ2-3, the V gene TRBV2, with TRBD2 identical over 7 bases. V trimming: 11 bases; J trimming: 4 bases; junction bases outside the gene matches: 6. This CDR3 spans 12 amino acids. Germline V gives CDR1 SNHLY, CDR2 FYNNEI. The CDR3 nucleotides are TGTGCCGGAGGGAGGGGTGCAGATACGCAGTATTTT. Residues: CAGGRGADTQYF.

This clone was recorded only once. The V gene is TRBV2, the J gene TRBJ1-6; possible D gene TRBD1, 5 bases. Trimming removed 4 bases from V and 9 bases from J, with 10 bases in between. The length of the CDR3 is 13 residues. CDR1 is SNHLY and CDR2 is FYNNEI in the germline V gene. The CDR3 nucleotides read TGTGCCAGCAGTGTGGTTGACAGTTCACCCCTCCACTTT. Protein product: CASSVVDSSPLHF.

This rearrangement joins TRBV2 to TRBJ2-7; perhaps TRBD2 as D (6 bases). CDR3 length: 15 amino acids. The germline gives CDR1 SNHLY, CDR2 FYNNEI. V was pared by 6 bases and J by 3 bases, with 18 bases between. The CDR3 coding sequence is TGTGCCAGCAGCCTAAACCGGGAGCCGATCTACGAGCAGTACTTC. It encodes CASSLNREPIYEQYF.